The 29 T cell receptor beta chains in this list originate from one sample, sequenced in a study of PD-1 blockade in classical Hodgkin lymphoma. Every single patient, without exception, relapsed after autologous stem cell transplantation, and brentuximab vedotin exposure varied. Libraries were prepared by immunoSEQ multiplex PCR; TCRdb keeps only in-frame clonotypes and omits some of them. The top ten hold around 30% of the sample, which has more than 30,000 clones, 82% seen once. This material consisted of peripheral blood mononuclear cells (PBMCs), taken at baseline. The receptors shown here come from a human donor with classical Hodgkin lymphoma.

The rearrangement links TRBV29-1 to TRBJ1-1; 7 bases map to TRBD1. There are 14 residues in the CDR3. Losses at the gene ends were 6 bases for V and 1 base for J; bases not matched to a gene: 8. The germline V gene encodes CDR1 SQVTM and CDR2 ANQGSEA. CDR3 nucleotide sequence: TGCAGCGTGGTTCCGACAGGGCCGAACACTGAAGCTTTCTTT. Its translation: CSVVPTGPNTEAFF.

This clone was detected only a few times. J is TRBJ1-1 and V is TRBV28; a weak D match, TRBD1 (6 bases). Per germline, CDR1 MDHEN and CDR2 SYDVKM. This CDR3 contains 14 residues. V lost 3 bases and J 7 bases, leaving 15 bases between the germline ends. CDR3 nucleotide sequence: TGTGCCAGCAGTTTCCCCGGACAGTACTTTGAAGCTTTCTTT. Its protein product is CASSFPGQYFEAFF.

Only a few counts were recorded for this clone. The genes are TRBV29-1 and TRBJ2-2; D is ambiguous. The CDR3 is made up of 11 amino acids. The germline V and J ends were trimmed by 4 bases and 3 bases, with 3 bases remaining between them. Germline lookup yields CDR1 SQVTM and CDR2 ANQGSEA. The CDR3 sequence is CSVGHTGELFF. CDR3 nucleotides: TGCAGCGTTGGACACACCGGGGAGCTGTTTTTT.

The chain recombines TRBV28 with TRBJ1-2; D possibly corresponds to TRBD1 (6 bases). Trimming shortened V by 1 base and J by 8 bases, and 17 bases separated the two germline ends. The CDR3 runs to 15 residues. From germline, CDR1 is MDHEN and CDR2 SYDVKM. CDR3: CASSLSGRGREGYTF. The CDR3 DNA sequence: TGTGCCAGCAGTTTATCGGGCAGGGGCCGGGAAGGCTACACCTTC.

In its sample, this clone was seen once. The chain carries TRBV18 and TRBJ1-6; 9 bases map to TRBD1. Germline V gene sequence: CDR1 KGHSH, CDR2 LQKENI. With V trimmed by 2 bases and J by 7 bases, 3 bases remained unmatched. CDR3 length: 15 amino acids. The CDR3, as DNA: TGTGCCAGCTCACCATTAGGGACAGGGAATTCACCCCTCCACTTT. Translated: CASSPLGTGNSPLHF.

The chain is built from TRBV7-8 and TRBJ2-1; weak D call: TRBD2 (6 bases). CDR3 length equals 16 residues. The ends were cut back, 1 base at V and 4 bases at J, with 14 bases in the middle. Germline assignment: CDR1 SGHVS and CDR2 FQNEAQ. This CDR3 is CASSLVDLRGYNEQFF. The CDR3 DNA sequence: TGTGCCAGCAGCTTAGTTGACTTGCGGGGTTACAATGAGCAGTTCTTC. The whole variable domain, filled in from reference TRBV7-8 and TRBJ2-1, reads GAGVSQSPRYKVAKRGQDVALRCDPISGHVSLFWYQQALGQGPEFLTYFQNEAQLDKSGLPSDRFFAERPEGSVSTLKIQRTQQEDSAVYLCASSLVDLRGYNEQFFGPGTRLTVL.

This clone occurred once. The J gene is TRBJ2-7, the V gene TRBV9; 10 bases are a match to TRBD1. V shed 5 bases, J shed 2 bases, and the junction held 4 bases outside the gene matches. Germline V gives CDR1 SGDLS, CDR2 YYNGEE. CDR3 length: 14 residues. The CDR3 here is CASSYGTGAYEQYF. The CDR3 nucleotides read TGTGCCAGCAGTTACGGGACAGGGGCCTACGAGCAGTACTTC.

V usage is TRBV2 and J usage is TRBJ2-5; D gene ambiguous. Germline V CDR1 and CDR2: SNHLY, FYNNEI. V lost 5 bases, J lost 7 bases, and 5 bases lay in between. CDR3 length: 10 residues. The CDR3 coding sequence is TGTGCCAGCAGTTTGGGGACCCAGTACTTC. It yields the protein CASSLGTQYF.

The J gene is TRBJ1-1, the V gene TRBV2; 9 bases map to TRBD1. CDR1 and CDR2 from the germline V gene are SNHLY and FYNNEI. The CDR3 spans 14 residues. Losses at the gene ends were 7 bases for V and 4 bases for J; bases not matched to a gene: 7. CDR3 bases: TGTGCCAGCAATAAACAGGGGGCGAGCACTGAAGCTTTCTTT. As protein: CASNKQGASTEAFF. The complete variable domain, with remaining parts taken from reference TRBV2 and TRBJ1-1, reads EPEVTQTPSHQVTQMGQEVILRCVPISNHLYFYWYRQILGQKVEFLVSFYNNEISEKSEIFDDQFSVERPDGSNFTLKIRSTKLEDSAMYFCASNKQGASTEAFFGQGTRLTVV.

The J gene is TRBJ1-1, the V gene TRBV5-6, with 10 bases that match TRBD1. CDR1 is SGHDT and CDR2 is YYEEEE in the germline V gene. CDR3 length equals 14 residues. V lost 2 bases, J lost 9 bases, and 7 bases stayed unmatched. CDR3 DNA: TGTGCCAGCAGCTTAGACAGGGGGCGAAGTCAAGCTTTCTTT. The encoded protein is CASSLDRGRSQAFF.

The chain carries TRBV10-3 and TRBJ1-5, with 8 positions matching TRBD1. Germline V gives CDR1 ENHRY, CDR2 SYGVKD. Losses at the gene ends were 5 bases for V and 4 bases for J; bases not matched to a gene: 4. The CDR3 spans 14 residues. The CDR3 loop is CAISKGQANQPQHF. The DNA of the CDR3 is TGTGCCATCAGTAAGGGACAGGCGAATCAGCCCCAGCATTTT.

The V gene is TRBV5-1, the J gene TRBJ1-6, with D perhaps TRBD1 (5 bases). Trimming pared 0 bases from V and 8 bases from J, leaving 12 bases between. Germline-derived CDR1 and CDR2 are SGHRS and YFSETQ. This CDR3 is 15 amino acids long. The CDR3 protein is CASSLAGTADSPLHF. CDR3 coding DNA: TGCGCCAGCAGCTTGGCCGGGACGGCCGATTCACCCCTCCACTTT.

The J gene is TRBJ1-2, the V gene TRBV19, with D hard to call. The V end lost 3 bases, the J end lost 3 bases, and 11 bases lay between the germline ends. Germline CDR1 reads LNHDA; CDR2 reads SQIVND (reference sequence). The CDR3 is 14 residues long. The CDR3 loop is CASSITVGDYGYTF. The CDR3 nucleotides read TGTGCCAGTAGTATCACAGTGGGAGACTATGGCTACACCTTC.

The CDR3 is CASSPYRQGQKTQYF. The CDR3 nucleotides are TGCGCCAGCAGCCCGTACCGACAGGGACAGAAGACCCAGTACTTC. The chain employs TRBV5-1 and TRBJ2-5, with 7 bases identical to TRBD1. This CDR3 spans 15 amino acids. Germline V gene sequence: CDR1 SGHRS, CDR2 YFSETQ. V lost 4 bases to trimming and J lost 6 bases; unmatched junction nucleotides: 12.

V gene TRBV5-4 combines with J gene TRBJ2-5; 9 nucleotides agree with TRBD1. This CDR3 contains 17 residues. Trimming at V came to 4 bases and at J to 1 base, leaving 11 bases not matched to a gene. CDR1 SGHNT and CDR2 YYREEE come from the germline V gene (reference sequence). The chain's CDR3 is CASSRGAGTGIQETQYF. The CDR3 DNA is TGTGCCAGCAGCCGAGGGGCCGGGACAGGGATCCAAGAGACCCAGTACTTC.

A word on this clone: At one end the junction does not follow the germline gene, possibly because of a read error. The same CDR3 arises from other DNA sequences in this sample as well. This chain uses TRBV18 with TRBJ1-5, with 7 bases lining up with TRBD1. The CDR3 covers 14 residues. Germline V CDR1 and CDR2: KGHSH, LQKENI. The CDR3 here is CASADREGNQPQHF. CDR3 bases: TGTGCCAGTGCCGACAGGGAGGGCAATCAGCCCCAACATTTT.

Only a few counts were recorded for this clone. CDR3 DNA: TGTGCCAGCAGCTCCCTAGCGGGGGGACGAAACACCGGGGAGCTGTTTTTT. Protein sequence: CASSSLAGGRNTGELFF. This chain joins TRBV11-2 and TRBJ2-2, with TRBD2 matching 11 bases. This CDR3 has 17 amino acids. With V trimmed by 4 bases and J by 2 bases, 6 bases remained unmatched. Germline CDR1 reads SGHAT; CDR2 reads FQNNGV.

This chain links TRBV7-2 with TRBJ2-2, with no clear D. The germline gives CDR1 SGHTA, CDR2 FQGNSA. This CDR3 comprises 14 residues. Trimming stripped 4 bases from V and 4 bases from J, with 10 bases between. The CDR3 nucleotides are TGTGCCAGCAGCTCACAGAAATTCACCGGGGAGCTGTTTTTT. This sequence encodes CASSSQKFTGELFF.

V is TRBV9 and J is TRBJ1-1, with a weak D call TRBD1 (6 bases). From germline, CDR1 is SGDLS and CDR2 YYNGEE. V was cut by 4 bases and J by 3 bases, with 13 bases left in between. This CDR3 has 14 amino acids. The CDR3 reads CASSLQGGDTEAFF. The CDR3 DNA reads TGTGCCAGCAGCTTACAGGGAGGTGACACTGAAGCTTTCTTT.

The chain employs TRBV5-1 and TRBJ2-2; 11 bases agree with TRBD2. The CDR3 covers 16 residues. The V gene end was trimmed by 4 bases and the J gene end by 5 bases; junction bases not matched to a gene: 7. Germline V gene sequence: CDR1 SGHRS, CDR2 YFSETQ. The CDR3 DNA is TGCGCCAGCAGCCCCCAACTAGCGGGGGATACCGGGGAGCTGTTTTTT. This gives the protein CASSPQLAGDTGELFF. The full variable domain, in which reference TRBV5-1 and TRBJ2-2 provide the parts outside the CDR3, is KAGVTQTPRYLIKTRGQQVTLSCSPISGHRSVSWYQQTPGQGLQFLFEYFSETQRNKGNFPGRFSGRQFSNSRSEMNVSTLELGDSALYLCASSPQLAGDTGELFFGEGSRLTVL.

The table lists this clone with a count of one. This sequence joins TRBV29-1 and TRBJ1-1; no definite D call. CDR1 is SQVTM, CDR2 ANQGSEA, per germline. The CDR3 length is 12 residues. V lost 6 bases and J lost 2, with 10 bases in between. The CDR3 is CSVASLNTEAFF. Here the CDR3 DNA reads TGCAGCGTAGCATCCCTCAACACTGAAGCTTTCTTT. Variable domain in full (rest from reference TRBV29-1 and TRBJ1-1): SAVISQKPSRDICQRGTSLTIQCQVDSQVTMMFWYRQQPGQSLTLIATANQGSEATYESGFVIDKFPISRPNLTFSTLTVSNMSPEDSSIYLCSVASLNTEAFFGQGTRLTVV.

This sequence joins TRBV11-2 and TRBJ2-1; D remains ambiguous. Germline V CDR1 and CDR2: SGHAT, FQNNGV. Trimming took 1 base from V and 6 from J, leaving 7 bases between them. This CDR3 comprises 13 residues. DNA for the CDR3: TGTGCCAGCAGCTTAGTCACGGTCAATGAGCAGTTCTTC. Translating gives CASSLVTVNEQFF.

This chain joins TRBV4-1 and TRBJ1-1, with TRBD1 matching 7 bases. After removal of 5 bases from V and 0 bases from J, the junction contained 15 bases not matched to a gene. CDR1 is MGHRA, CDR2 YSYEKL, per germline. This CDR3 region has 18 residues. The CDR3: CASSEAIGAGGMNTEAFF. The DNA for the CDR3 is TGCGCCAGCAGCGAGGCAATCGGGGCAGGGGGTATGAACACTGAAGCTTTCTTT.

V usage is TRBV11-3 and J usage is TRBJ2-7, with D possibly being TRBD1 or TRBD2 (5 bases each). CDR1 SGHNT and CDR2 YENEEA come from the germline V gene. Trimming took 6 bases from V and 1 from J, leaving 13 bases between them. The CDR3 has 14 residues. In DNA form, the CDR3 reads TGTGCCAGCAGTCCGGGACCGCAATCCTACGAGCAGTACTTC. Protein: CASSPGPQSYEQYF.

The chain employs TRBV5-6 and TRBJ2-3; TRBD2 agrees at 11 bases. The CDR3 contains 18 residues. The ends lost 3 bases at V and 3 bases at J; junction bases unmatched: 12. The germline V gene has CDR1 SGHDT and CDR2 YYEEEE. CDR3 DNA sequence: TGTGCCAGCAGCTCCTACTTAGCGGGGGGGCAGCTTACAGATACGCAGTATTTT. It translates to CASSSYLAGGQLTDTQYF.

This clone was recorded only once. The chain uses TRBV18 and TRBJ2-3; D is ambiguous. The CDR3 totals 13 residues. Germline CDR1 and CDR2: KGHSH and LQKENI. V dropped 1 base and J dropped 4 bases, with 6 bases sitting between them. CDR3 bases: TGTGCCAGCTCACCACAGTTATCAGATACGCAGTATTTT. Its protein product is CASSPQLSDTQYF.

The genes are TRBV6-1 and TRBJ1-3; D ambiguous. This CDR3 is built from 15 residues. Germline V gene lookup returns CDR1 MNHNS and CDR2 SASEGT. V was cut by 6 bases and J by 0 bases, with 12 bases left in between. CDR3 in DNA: TGTGCCAGCAGCTACCAGGAGATCTCTGGAAACACCATATATTTT. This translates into CASSYQEISGNTIYF.

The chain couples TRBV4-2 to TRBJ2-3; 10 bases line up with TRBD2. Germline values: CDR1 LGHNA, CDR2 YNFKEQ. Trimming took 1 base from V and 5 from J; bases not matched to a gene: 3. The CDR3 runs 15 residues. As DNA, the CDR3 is TGTGCCAGCAGCCAAGTTGGGACTAGCGAAGATACGCAGTATTTT. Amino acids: CASSQVGTSEDTQYF.

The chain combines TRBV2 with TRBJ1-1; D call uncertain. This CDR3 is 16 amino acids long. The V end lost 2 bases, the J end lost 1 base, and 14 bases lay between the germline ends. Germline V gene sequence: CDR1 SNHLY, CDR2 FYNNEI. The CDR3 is CASSESNSKKNTEAFF. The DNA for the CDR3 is TGTGCCAGCAGTGAAAGTAACAGTAAGAAGAACACTGAAGCTTTCTTT.